The T cell receptor beta chain under discussion was sequenced for a study of technical replicates of blood from several donors (dated by TCRdb to the late 2010s). To prepare the library, the immunoSEQ multiplex PCR assay was applied. TCRdb retrieved this table from immuneACCESS and kept in-frame rearrangements only. Not all clones are present; in checked studies, unresolved V genes account for under half, and no reason is known for the remainder. The table for this sample lists about 85,000 clones; 85% to 95% of them were counted only once. Of the sample, 0.2% to 0.3% is held by the ten largest clones. In regard to this clone: No antigen is known for it. Per-base qualities were not stored, and no clone one base away is much larger.

At the junction V is shortened by 1 base and J by 1 base, with 4 bases in between. The germline V gene (reference sequence) supplies CDR1 PRHDT and CDR2 FYEKMQ. The CDR3 spans 13 residues, from the cysteine through the phenylalanine. The DNA shown is the 39-base CDR3, in frame from base 1. The sequence was obtained from a human donor in good health. Recombination connected TRBV13 to TRBJ2-5, with the D gene not confidently named. The source material was T cells isolated from PBMCs. The nucleotide sequence is given as TGTGCCAGCAGCTTAGACAGCCAAGAGACCCAGTACTTC. It codes for CASSLDSQETQYF.